This TCR beta chain is drawn from a study of shared clonotypes between healthy human individuals. Study-wide findings and caveats: What limited the represented genetic and exposure-history diversity was the small number of donors. For sorted subsets, rarefaction showed incomplete sequencing despite large depth.

The ends lost 5 bases at V and 4 bases at J; junction bases unmatched: 5. CDR1 is MNHEY, CDR2 SMNVEV, per germline (reference sequence). The CDR3 is made up of 14 amino acids. A deep-level run was used for the assay. Some clones are missing from TCRdb's copy, which holds only in-frame ones; the method was immunoSEQ multiplex PCR. The sample holds about 660,000 clones; approximately 79% are singletons and the top ten take approximately 1.8%. Of note for this clone: Its specificity is unknown.

The receptor's source is a woman in her 30s in good health. The chain recombines TRBV27 with TRBJ2-7; 10 bases match TRBD1. Sequenced: memory CD4+ T cells sorted from blood. Subset: CD45RA-negative fraction. Here the CDR3 DNA reads TGTGCCAGCAGTCGCGGGACAGGGGAATACGAGCAGTACTTC. It codes for CASSRGTGEYEQYF.